A selection of T cell receptor beta chains follows, all from one sample in a study of T cells after yellow fever vaccination. Each CDR3 protein is one row after TCRdb ran MiXCR on the 5' RACE reads. In the table there are hundreds of thousands of distinct CDR3 sequences, roughly an eighth of which are singletons. The sequencing used PBMCs, collected on the day of the yellow fever booster vaccination. The receptors were gathered from a man younger than 45 who received the YFV17D yellow fever vaccine. Each CDR3 is given with its conserved first and last residue. D genes are given only for firm matches. Where a row states a size, it is once, few, many or the class of an expanded clone; other rows omit it.

V: TRBV6-5
J: TRBJ1-1
size: .
D: .
DNA: TGTGCCAGCAGTTACTCGACCAGGCCGATACCTCAGGCTGAAGCTTTCTTT
CDR3: CASSYSTRPIPQAEAFF

V: TRBV6-5
J: TRBJ2-2
size: .
D: .
DNA: TGTGCCAGCAGTTACCCGACCGGCGGCGGGGAGCTGTTTTTT
CDR3: CASSYPTGGGELFF

V: TRBV20-1
J: TRBJ2-5
size: few
D: TRBD2
DNA: TGCAGTGCTGCCCGGCTGGGAGGGGTCGGTGGAGAGACCCAGTACTTC
CDR3: CSAARLGGVGGETQYF

V: TRBV5-1
J: TRBJ1-2
size: few
D: .
DNA: TGCGCCAGCAGCCCAGAGGCATTGAACTATGGCTACACCTTC
CDR3: CASSPEALNYGYTF

V: TRBV7-8
J: TRBJ1-4
size: .
D: .
DNA: TGTGCCAGCAGCGCCTCCAGGGGCGCCGAAAAACTGTTTTTT
CDR3: CASSASRGAEKLFF

V: TRBV20-1
J: TRBJ1-1
size: few
D: .
DNA: TGCAGTACCCCGGGACACATGAACACTGAAGCTTTCTTT
CDR3: CSTPGHMNTEAFF

V: TRBV4-3
J: TRBJ1-2
size: few
D: .
DNA: TGCGCCAGCAGCCCCCGGCCCCCTGATGGCTACACCTTC
CDR3: CASSPRPPDGYTF

V: TRBV7-2
J: TRBJ1-1
size: .
D: .
DNA: TGTGCCAGCAGACCACCTGGCCAGAAAGCTTTCTTT
CDR3: CASRPPGQKAFF

V: TRBV7-9
J: TRBJ2-5
size: few
D: .
DNA: TGTGCCAGCAGCTTTGGGGCTATCGGGGCCCAGTACTTC
CDR3: CASSFGAIGAQYF

V: TRBV28
J: TRBJ2-7
size: .
D: TRBD2
DNA: TGTGCCAGCAGTTTGGGAATGACTAGCCGCCTGTACGAGCAGTACTTC
CDR3: CASSLGMTSRLYEQYF

V: TRBV29-1
J: TRBJ2-5
size: .
D: .
DNA: TGCAGCGTTGATGGGTGGGAGCCAGAGACCCAGTACTTC
CDR3: CSVDGWEPETQYF

V: TRBV20-1
J: TRBJ2-7
size: few
D: .
DNA: TGCAGTGCTAGAGCGGAGGCCACCTACGAGCAGTACTTC
CDR3: CSARAEATYEQYF

V: TRBV9
J: TRBJ2-6
size: few
D: TRBD1
DNA: TGTGCCAGCAGCAACAGACAGGGCCCCAGCTCTGGGGCCAACGTCCTGACTTTC
CDR3: CASSNRQGPSSGANVLTF

V: TRBV28
J: TRBJ2-7
size: few
D: TRBD1
DNA: TGTGCCAGTGGGACAGGGGGTTTGCACGAGCAGTACTTC
CDR3: CASGTGGLHEQYF

V: TRBV14
J: TRBJ2-3
size: .
D: TRBD1
DNA: TGTGCCAGCAGCCAGGCCCCCAGGGACAGGGGGCAAGATACGCAGTATTTT
CDR3: CASSQAPRDRGQDTQYF

V: TRBV20-1
J: TRBJ2-7
size: many
D: .
DNA: TGCAGTGCTCGAACCGGGGGGCTCTACGAGCAGTACTTC
CDR3: CSARTGGLYEQYF

V: TRBV27
J: TRBJ2-7
size: .
D: .
DNA: TGTGCCAGCAGTTTTGCCGGCGGCAACGAGCAGTACTTC
CDR3: CASSFAGGNEQYF

V: TRBV9
J: TRBJ2-7
size: .
D: .
DNA: TGTGCCAGCAGCGAGGGAGGCAGCCGCTACGAGCAGTACTTC
CDR3: CASSEGGSRYEQYF

V: TRBV28
J: TRBJ2-2
size: .
D: .
DNA: TGTGCCAGCAGTTTAGACGTACAGGGCCCGGCCGGGGAGCTGTTTTTT
CDR3: CASSLDVQGPAGELFF

V: TRBV20-1
J: TRBJ2-1
size: few
D: TRBD2
DNA: TGCAGTGCTAGTGTCTTCGGACTAGCGGGGTACAATGAGCAGTTCTTC
CDR3: CSASVFGLAGYNEQFF

V: TRBV5-1
J: TRBJ2-5
size: few
D: .
DNA: TGCGCCAGCAGCTTGGGGGGGACGCTTTTCGAGGAGACCCAGTACTTC
CDR3: CASSLGGTLFEETQYF

V: TRBV30
J: TRBJ1-6
size: few
D: .
DNA: TGTGCCTGGAGGGGAAGTTTAAATTCACCCCTCCACTTT
CDR3: CAWRGSLNSPLHF

V: TRBV7-9
J: TRBJ2-7
size: .
D: TRBD1
DNA: TGTGCCAGCAGCTTAGTAGGGGACAGGGGAGACGAGCAGTACTTC
CDR3: CASSLVGDRGDEQYF

V: TRBV5-4
J: TRBJ2-5
size: .
D: TRBD2
DNA: TGTGCCAGCAGCTTGGGAGGTGCGGGAGGGCCGGAAGAGACCCAGTACTTC
CDR3: CASSLGGAGGPEETQYF

V: TRBV7-2
J: TRBJ2-1
size: few
D: .
DNA: TGTGCCAGCAGCTTAGAGACTAGTGCATACAATGAGCAGTTCTTC
CDR3: CASSLETSAYNEQFF

V: TRBV3-1
J: TRBJ2-7
size: few
D: .
DNA: TGTGCCAGCAGCCCCGAGACGAGAAATTTGTACTTC
CDR3: CASSPETRNLYF

V: TRBV7-3
J: TRBJ2-1
size: many
D: TRBD1
DNA: TGTGCCAGCAGCCCATGGGGACAGGTTCCCTACAATGAGCAGTTCTTC
CDR3: CASSPWGQVPYNEQFF

V: TRBV20-1
J: TRBJ2-1
size: .
D: TRBD2
DNA: TGCAGTGCTAATGCGGGAGTCACGTATGAGCAGTTCTTC
CDR3: CSANAGVTYEQFF

V: TRBV19
J: TRBJ1-5
size: .
D: .
DNA: TGTGCCAGTACCCTGGAGGGTGGGGGCAATCAGCCCCAGCATTTT
CDR3: CASTLEGGGNQPQHF

V: TRBV7-2
J: TRBJ2-5
size: .
D: .
DNA: TGTGCCAGCAGCCAACAGACGGGGGTGGAGACCCAGTACTTC
CDR3: CASSQQTGVETQYF

V: TRBV19
J: TRBJ2-1
size: .
D: .
DNA: TGTGCCAGTAGTTTCAAGGACATCTCTGCCCCCTACAATGAGCAGTTCTTC
CDR3: CASSFKDISAPYNEQFF

V: TRBV2
J: TRBJ2-7
size: few
D: .
DNA: TGTGCCAGTCGTTCAGAGGTTGGCGAGCAGTACTTC
CDR3: CASRSEVGEQYF

V: TRBV6-5
J: TRBJ2-7
size: .
D: .
DNA: TGTGCCAGCAGCCCCCAGGGACGCGAGCAGTACTTC
CDR3: CASSPQGREQYF

V: TRBV25-1
J: TRBJ1-6
size: .
D: .
DNA: TGTGCCAGCGGCTGGGGTTCCTATAATTCACCCCTCCACTTT
CDR3: CASGWGSYNSPLHF

V: TRBV28
J: TRBJ2-4
size: .
D: .
DNA: TGTGCCAGCAGTCCCCCACGGGGTGGGAGATACTTC
CDR3: CASSPPRGGRYF

V: TRBV28
J: TRBJ2-5
size: .
D: TRBD2
DNA: TGTGCCAGCAGTTTTTTGGGCGGGAGGGCCTCAGAGACCCAGTACTTC
CDR3: CASSFLGGRASETQYF

V: TRBV4-1
J: TRBJ1-2
size: .
D: .
DNA: TGCGCCAGCAGCCAAATCAGGGGTCGGTATGGCTACACCTTC
CDR3: CASSQIRGRYGYTF

V: TRBV6-1
J: TRBJ2-7
size: few
D: TRBD1
DNA: TGTGCCAGCAGCCCCCTCAGGGGGACCACCTACGAGCAGTACTTC
CDR3: CASSPLRGTTYEQYF

V: TRBV15
J: TRBJ1-3
size: .
D: .
DNA: TGTGCCACCAGCAGAGATGCCGTTGCCTCTGGAAACACCATATATTTT
CDR3: CATSRDAVASGNTIYF

V: TRBV5-4
J: TRBJ1-1
size: many
D: .
DNA: TGTGCCAGCAGCTTAGGTCAGGGGCCTAACACTGAAGCTTTCTTT
CDR3: CASSLGQGPNTEAFF

V: TRBV12-3/TRBV12-4
J: TRBJ2-5
size: many
D: TRBD1
DNA: TGTGCCAGCAGTCCAGGGGACAGGAGAGAGACCCAGTACTTC
CDR3: CASSPGDRRETQYF

V: TRBV5-1
J: TRBJ2-1
size: .
D: .
DNA: TGCGCCTCCCGGGACACGCATTACAATGAGCAGTTCTTC
CDR3: CASRDTHYNEQFF

V: TRBV7-8
J: TRBJ2-7
size: .
D: .
DNA: TGTGCCAGCAGCTTCGACGCTAACGAGCAGTACTTC
CDR3: CASSFDANEQYF

V: TRBV19
J: TRBJ2-7
size: .
D: TRBD1
DNA: TGTGCCAGTAGTGCGGGACAGGCGAACTCCTACGAGCAGTACTTC
CDR3: CASSAGQANSYEQYF

V: TRBV3-1
J: TRBJ1-6
size: .
D: .
DNA: TGTGCCAGCAGCCAAGTACAGGGATATAATTCACCCCTCCACTTT
CDR3: CASSQVQGYNSPLHF

V: TRBV23-1
J: TRBJ2-2
size: few
D: .
DNA: TGCGCCAGCAGTCAATCTTGGAGGACTAACACCGGGGAGCTGTTTTTT
CDR3: CASSQSWRTNTGELFF

V: TRBV5-4
J: TRBJ2-1
size: many
D: .
DNA: TGTGCCAGCAGCCCGCTAGAACTTTCCTACAATGAGCAGTTCTTC
CDR3: CASSPLELSYNEQFF

V: TRBV4-3
J: TRBJ2-1
size: .
D: TRBD2
DNA: TGCGCCAGCAGCCAATCTGCTAGCGGGAAGGGGCAGTTCTTC
CDR3: CASSQSASGKGQFF

V: TRBV11-1
J: TRBJ1-4
size: .
D: TRBD1
DNA: TGTGCCAGCAGCTCCACGACCGGGACAGAGACCATTAATGAAAAACTGTTTTTT
CDR3: CASSSTTGTETINEKLFF

V: TRBV9
J: TRBJ1-1
size: many
D: .
DNA: TGTGCCAGCACCCAGGGACGGTCGGACACTGAAGCTTTCTTT
CDR3: CASTQGRSDTEAFF

V: TRBV7-8
J: TRBJ2-7
size: few
D: .
DNA: TGTGCCAGCAGCCACCCCGTTAGTGAGCAGTACTTC
CDR3: CASSHPVSEQYF

V: TRBV30
J: TRBJ2-5
size: .
D: TRBD2
DNA: TGTGCCTGGGGACTAGCGGTACCCCAAGAGACCCAGTACTTC
CDR3: CAWGLAVPQETQYF

V: TRBV20-1
J: TRBJ1-4
size: .
D: .
DNA: TGCAGTGCTCGTGGGCACCTCCTTGAAAAACTGTTTTTT
CDR3: CSARGHLLEKLFF

V: TRBV28
J: TRBJ2-1
size: .
D: .
DNA: TGTGCCAGCACTTCTACCGGGACCTACAATGAGCAGTTCTTC
CDR3: CASTSTGTYNEQFF